One and the same sample provided the 26 T cell receptor beta chains below, sequenced in a study of shared T cell receptors in the human thymus. Generated by immunoSEQ multiplex PCR, the TCRdb table keeps only in-frame clones and is missing some. The sample shows roughly 550,000 clones, approximately 80% of them seen only once. The same data also contributed to another study, on human thymus T cells.

The sample taken for sequencing was thymocytes. The receptors here all came from a boy under two years old with a congenital heart defect.

The CDR3 reads CATSSGSSYNEQFF. In DNA, the CDR3 is TGTGCCACCAGCTCGGGGAGCTCCTACAATGAGCAGTTCTTC. J is TRBJ2-1 and V is TRBV15; possible D gene TRBD2, 5 bases. The V end lost 5 bases, the J end lost 0 bases, and 8 bases lay between the germline ends. Germline V lookup: CDR1 LNHNV, CDR2 YYDKDF (reference sequence). The CDR3 consists of 14 residues. Using reference TRBV15 and TRBJ2-1 for the parts outside the CDR3, the full variable domain is DAMVIQNPRYQVTQFGKPVTLSCSQTLNHNVMYWYQQKSSQAPKLLFHYYDKDFNNEADTPDNFQSRRPNTSFCFLDIRSPGLGDTAMYLCATSSGSSYNEQFFGPGTRLTVL.

This chain connects TRBV14 to TRBJ2-7; perhaps TRBD2 as D (5 bases). V lost 4 bases and J lost 0, with 13 bases in between. The CDR3 is made up of 15 amino acids. CDR1 is SGHDN and CDR2 is FVKESK in the germline V gene. CDR3: CASSPREGGSYEQYF. The CDR3, as DNA: TGTGCCAGCAGCCCCCGTGAGGGTGGCTCCTACGAGCAGTACTTC.

The chain couples TRBV19 to TRBJ2-1; TRBD2 matches 10 bases. Germline assignment: CDR1 LNHDA and CDR2 SQIVND (reference sequence). The CDR3 contains 16 residues. The junction had 7 bases not matched to a gene; V was cut back by 2 bases and J by 6 bases. CDR3 DNA: TGTGCCAGTAGTATATTCCTAGCGGGAGTACCCAATGAGCAGTTCTTC. Residues: CASSIFLAGVPNEQFF.

The chain uses TRBV19 and TRBJ1-4; TRBD1 is a possible D gene (5 bases). From germline, CDR1 is LNHDA and CDR2 SQIVND (reference sequence). The CDR3 sequence is 14 residues long. The ends were cut back, 3 bases at V and 5 bases at J, with 10 bases in the middle. This CDR3 reads CASSIAAGNEKLFF. In DNA, the CDR3 is TGTGCCAGTAGTATCGCGGCAGGGAATGAAAAACTGTTTTTT.

This chain links TRBV11-2 with TRBJ2-7; the D is unclear. This CDR3 has 14 amino acids. CDR1 and CDR2 from the germline V gene are SGHAT and FQNNGV. Trimming shortened V by 0 bases and J by 1 base, and 7 bases separated the two germline ends. The CDR3 DNA reads as TGTGCCAGCAGCTTAGAAGCGACTTCCTACGAGCAGTACTTC. It translates to CASSLEATSYEQYF.

CDR3 sequence reads: CASSELAGVSHEQYF. The CDR3 coding sequence is TGTGCCAGCAGTGAATTGGCGGGAGTTTCGCACGAGCAGTACTTC. V gene TRBV2 combines with J gene TRBJ2-7, with 7 bases that match TRBD2. Germline values: CDR1 SNHLY, CDR2 FYNNEI. The CDR3 is 15 amino acids. V trimming: 2 bases; J trimming: 5 bases; junction bases outside the gene matches: 9. The full variable domain, its missing parts supplied by reference TRBV2 and TRBJ2-7, is EPEVTQTPSHQVTQMGQEVILRCVPISNHLYFYWYRQILGQKVEFLVSFYNNEISEKSEIFDDQFSVERPDGSNFTLKIRSTKLEDSAMYFCASSELAGVSHEQYFGPGTRLTVT.

V usage is TRBV4-2 and J usage is TRBJ2-3; D perhaps matches TRBD1 (5 bases). V shed 0 bases and J shed 2 bases, with 12 bases lying between them. Germline V gives CDR1 LGHNA, CDR2 YNFKEQ. The CDR3 covers 16 residues. DNA of the CDR3: TGTGCCAGCAGCCAAGAGTGGACGGACAACACAGATACGCAGTATTTT. Its translation: CASSQEWTDNTDTQYF.

This rearrangement joins TRBV27 to TRBJ2-1, with 9 bases identical to TRBD2. CDR1 and CDR2 from the germline V gene are MNHEY and SMNVEV (reference sequence). This CDR3 is 17 amino acids long. Unmatched junction bases numbered 4, after V lost 1 base and J lost 0 bases. The CDR3 region has the DNA TGTGCCAGCAGTTTATTGACTAGCGGAGGCTCCTACAATGAGCAGTTCTTC. It is translated as CASSLLTSGGSYNEQFF.

On this clone itself: This same CDR3 is encoded by further DNA sequences in the sample. The rearrangement joins TRBV5-1 to TRBJ2-7; TRBD2 matches at 14 bases. V trimming: 4 bases; J trimming: 4 bases; junction bases outside the gene matches: 4. The CDR3 is 15 residues long. CDR1 SGHRS and CDR2 YFSETQ come from the germline V gene. The CDR3 coding sequence is TGCGCCAGCAGCCTCGGGACTAGCGGGAGTTACGAGCAGTACTTC. The encoded protein is CASSLGTSGSYEQYF.

In its sample, this clone was seen once. The rearrangement uses TRBV6-1 and TRBJ2-1; 10 positions match TRBD1. Germline V lookup: CDR1 MNHNS, CDR2 SASEGT. This CDR3 contains 19 residues. Trimming at V came to 0 bases and at J to 7 bases, leaving 15 bases not matched to a gene. The CDR3 region has the DNA TGTGCCAGCAGTGAAGCGCGGGACAGGGGAAGGACCCCCCGGAATGAGCAGTTCTTC. Its translation: CASSEARDRGRTPRNEQFF.

The chain is built from TRBV28 and TRBJ1-2; 9 positions match TRBD1. Germline values: CDR1 MDHEN, CDR2 SYDVKM. V was pared by 7 bases and J by 2 bases, with 8 bases of the junction left unmatched. This CDR3 region has 15 residues. CDR3: CASNVPGTGNYGYTF. The CDR3 nucleotides are TGTGCCAGCAACGTCCCCGGGACAGGGAACTATGGCTACACCTTC.

The rearrangement uses TRBV28 and TRBJ2-7; D is possibly TRBD2 (7 bases). The CDR3 consists of 15 residues. V was pared by 7 bases and J by 0 bases, with 16 bases between. Germline CDR1 MDHEN, CDR2 SYDVKM. The CDR3 nucleotides read TGTGCCAGCAACTTAACAGGGAGGGGCTCCTACGAGCAGTACTTC. Translating it yields CASNLTGRGSYEQYF.

This clone has only a few counts. The genes are TRBV18 and TRBJ2-1; D is undetermined. The CDR3 covers 13 residues. From germline, CDR1 is KGHSH and CDR2 LQKENI. V lost 2 bases to trimming and J lost 5 bases, with 7 bases between them. CDR3: CASSPGQNNEQFF. The CDR3 DNA reads as TGTGCCAGCTCACCAGGGCAGAACAATGAGCAGTTCTTC.

The chain links TRBV5-4 to TRBJ1-1; D perhaps matches TRBD1 (5 bases). The CDR3 is made up of 14 amino acids. Germline V gene data show CDR1 as SGHNT and CDR2 as YYREEE (reference sequence). The V and J ends lost 4 bases and 3 bases respectively, with 13 bases between them. The CDR3 protein is CASSGGGEHTEAFF. The CDR3 nucleotides are TGTGCCAGCAGCGGGGGAGGGGAGCACACTGAAGCTTTCTTT.

CDR3 amino acids: CAISEPRTSGGREQYF. The CDR3 nucleotides read TGTGCCATCAGTGAGCCCAGGACTAGCGGGGGAAGGGAGCAGTACTTC. The V call is TRBV10-3, the J call TRBJ2-7; 13 bases are shared with TRBD2. The V gene end was trimmed by 2 bases and the J gene end by 7 bases; junction bases not matched to a gene: 8. Germline V gene sequence: CDR1 ENHRY, CDR2 SYGVKD. This CDR3 has 16 residues.

The J gene is TRBJ2-3, the V gene TRBV7-9; D is possibly TRBD1 (5 bases). Germline V gene data show CDR1 as SEHNR and CDR2 as FQNEAQ (reference sequence). Deletions cut 3 bases from V and 4 bases from J, with 5 bases between. The CDR3 is 12 amino acids. CDR3 nucleotide sequence: TGTGCCAGCAGCTTCAGGGCAGATACGCAGTATTTT. Residues: CASSFRADTQYF.

The rearrangement links TRBV28 to TRBJ1-5; D is uncertain. The germline V gene encodes CDR1 MDHEN and CDR2 SYDVKM. The germline V and J ends were trimmed by 5 bases and 0 bases, with 11 bases remaining between them. This CDR3 is 15 amino acids long. In nucleotides, the CDR3 is TGTGCCAGCAGTCCCGAGAGGGCTAGCAATCAGCCCCAGCATTTT. Translation: CASSPERASNQPQHF.

This clone was found a few times. The V and J genes are TRBV5-6 and TRBJ1-2; 7 bases match TRBD1. The CDR3 is 15 residues long. Trimming at V came to 4 bases and at J to 8 bases, leaving 14 bases not matched to a gene. Germline assignment: CDR1 SGHDT and CDR2 YYEEEE. The CDR3 sequence: CASSLAPQGLRGYTF. The CDR3 DNA reads TGTGCCAGCAGCCTCGCCCCACAGGGGTTGAGAGGCTACACCTTC.

The gene calls are TRBV2 and TRBJ2-3; 9 bases are shared with TRBD2. Germline CDR1 reads SNHLY; CDR2 reads FYNNEI. Losses at the gene ends were 1 base for V and 5 bases for J; bases not matched to a gene: 7. The CDR3 runs 16 residues. For the CDR3, the DNA is TGTGCCAGCAGTGAAGGATTAGCGGGAGCTCGAGATACGCAGTATTTT. Protein sequence: CASSEGLAGARDTQYF.

The chain employs TRBV7-9 and TRBJ2-5; TRBD1 aligns across 8 bases. CDR1 SEHNR and CDR2 FQNEAQ come from the germline V gene (reference sequence). With 1 base clipped from V and 5 bases from J, the junction kept 15 bases outside the gene matches. The CDR3 length is 18 residues. The CDR3 nucleotides read TGTGCCAGCAGCTTAGAGGGAGTAGAGGACAGGGCAGGGGAGACCCAGTACTTC. Translated: CASSLEGVEDRAGETQYF.

CDR3 nucleotide sequence: TGTGCCAGTAGTACAGGACTAGCGGACCCAATGCATACGCAGTATTTT. Its translation is CASSTGLADPMHTQYF. J is TRBJ2-3 and V is TRBV19; 10 bases line up with TRBD2. Germline V CDR1 and CDR2: LNHDA, SQIVND (reference sequence). CDR3 length: 16 residues. V lost 4 bases, J lost 7 bases, and 11 bases stayed unmatched.

V is TRBV6-6 and J is TRBJ1-3; tentative D call: TRBD1 (5 bases). V lost 5 bases and J 0 bases, leaving 11 bases between the germline ends. The CDR3 sequence is 15 residues long. Germline V gene sequence: CDR1 MNHNY, CDR2 SVGAGI (reference sequence). CDR3 region: CASSPSGNSGNTIYF. As DNA, the CDR3 is TGTGCCAGCAGTCCTTCAGGGAACTCTGGAAACACCATATATTTT.

The rearrangement uses TRBV5-1 and TRBJ1-2; 7 bases are shared with TRBD1. Germline CDR1 is SGHRS and CDR2 is YFSETQ. V shed 4 bases, J shed 0 bases, and the junction held 15 bases outside the gene matches. The CDR3 is 18 residues long. The CDR3 DNA reads as TGCGCCAGCAGCAGAATGACAGGGACAAGAGGGGCTAACTATGGCTACACCTTC. Translation: CASSRMTGTRGANYGYTF.

This chain links TRBV5-1 with TRBJ2-5; 9 nucleotides match TRBD2. CDR3 length: 15 residues. V shed 0 bases and J 7 bases; nucleotides not matched to a gene: 7. The germline gives CDR1 SGHRS, CDR2 YFSETQ. The CDR3 protein is CASSLALAGHSTQYF. DNA for the CDR3: TGCGCCAGCAGCTTGGCACTAGCGGGCCATTCGACCCAGTACTTC.

This clone was detected a few times. J is TRBJ1-2 and V is TRBV28, with TRBD1 matching over 7 bases. From germline, CDR1 is MDHEN and CDR2 SYDVKM. Unmatched junction bases numbered 4, after V lost 6 bases and J lost 0 bases. The CDR3 extends over 14 amino acids. In DNA, the CDR3 is TGTGCCAGCAGCCCGACAGGGTCTAACTATGGCTACACCTTC. As protein: CASSPTGSNYGYTF.

The V gene is TRBV4-3, the J gene TRBJ2-1; weak D call: TRBD2 (5 bases). The CDR3 spans 16 residues. V dropped 0 bases and J dropped 4 bases, with 13 bases sitting between them. In germline, CDR1 is LGHNA, CDR2 YSLEER. The CDR3 nucleotides are TGCGCCAGCAGCCAAGATAACCGGGAACTATACAATGAGCAGTTCTTC. Its translation is CASSQDNRELYNEQFF.